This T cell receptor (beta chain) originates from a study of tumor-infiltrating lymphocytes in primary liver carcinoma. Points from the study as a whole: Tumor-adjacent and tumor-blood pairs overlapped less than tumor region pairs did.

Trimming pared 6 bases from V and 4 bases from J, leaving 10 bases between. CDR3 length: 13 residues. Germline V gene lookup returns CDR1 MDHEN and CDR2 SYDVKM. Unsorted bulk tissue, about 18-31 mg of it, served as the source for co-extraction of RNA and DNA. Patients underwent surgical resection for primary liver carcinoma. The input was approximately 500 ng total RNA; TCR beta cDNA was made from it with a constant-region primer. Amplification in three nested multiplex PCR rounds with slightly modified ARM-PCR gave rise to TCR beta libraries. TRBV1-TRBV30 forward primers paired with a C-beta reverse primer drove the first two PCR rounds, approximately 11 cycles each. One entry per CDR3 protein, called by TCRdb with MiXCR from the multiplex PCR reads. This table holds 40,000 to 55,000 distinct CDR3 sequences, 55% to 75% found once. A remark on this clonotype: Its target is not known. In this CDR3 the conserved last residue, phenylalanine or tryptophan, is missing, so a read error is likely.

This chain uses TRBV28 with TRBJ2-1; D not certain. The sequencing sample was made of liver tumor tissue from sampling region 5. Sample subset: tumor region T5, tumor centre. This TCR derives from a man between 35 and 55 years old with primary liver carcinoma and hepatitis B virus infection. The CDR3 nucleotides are TGTGCCAGCAGGTCGGAGCTGTACAATGAGCAGTTCTTA. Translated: CASRSELYNEQFL.